The present entry profiles one TCR beta chain with its context. Its cognate antigen is unknown. Some clones are missing from TCRdb's copy, which holds only in-frame ones; the method was immunoSEQ multiplex PCR. The sample contains 200,000 or so clones, roughly 92% of which appear only once. The sample comes from a study of T cell responses to AZD1222 COVID-19 vaccine. Findings and caveats of the study: Nearly half of spike-specific TCRs reportedly target unmutated variant regions. Sampling that yielded the repertoires occurred only after the peak T cell response.

This receptor was obtained from an adult who received the AZD1222 COVID-19 vaccine. Sequencing used peripheral blood, obtained 28 days after the second AZD1222 dose.

This chain's CDR3 is CASSPDGELFF. CDR3 DNA sequence: TGCGCCAGCAGCCCAGACGGGGAGCTGTTTTTT. V gene TRBV5-1 combines with J gene TRBJ2-2, with D unclear. The CDR3 has 11 amino acids. The germline CDR1 and CDR2 sequences are SGHRS and YFSETQ. Deletions cut 4 bases from V and 7 bases from J, with 5 bases between. The full variable domain, in which reference TRBV5-1 and TRBJ2-2 provide the parts outside the CDR3, is KAGVTQTPRYLIKTRGQQVTLSCSPISGHRSVSWYQQTPGQGLQFLFEYFSETQRNKGNFPGRFSGRQFSNSRSEMNVSTLELGDSALYLCASSPDGELFFGEGSRLTVL.